This TCR beta chain was recorded in a study of blood T cells in healthy people across ages. Then a second PCR, running roughly 6 to 11 cycles, was carried out with a sample-barcoded 5' primer and a J-beta primer mix. TCRdb reprocessed the 5' RACE reads with MiXCR, giving one entry per CDR3 protein. The profile shows about 1.6 million distinct CDR3 sequences, around 35% of them singletons. V was clipped by 5 bases and J by 8 bases; unmatched bases: 7. Germline lookup yields CDR1 MGHDK and CDR2 SYGVNS. The CDR3 contains 14 residues. Each of the donors had roughly 9.3 milliliters of peripheral blood drawn into EDTA-treated Vacutainer tubes.

The TCR comes from a woman under 40 in good health. The sequencing sample was made of blood. The V call is TRBV25-1, the J call TRBJ2-1; 9 nucleotides agree with TRBD2. The CDR3 region is CASSKERGAYEQFF. DNA for the CDR3: TGTGCCAGCAGTAAGGAGCGGGGGGCCTATGAGCAGTTCTTC.